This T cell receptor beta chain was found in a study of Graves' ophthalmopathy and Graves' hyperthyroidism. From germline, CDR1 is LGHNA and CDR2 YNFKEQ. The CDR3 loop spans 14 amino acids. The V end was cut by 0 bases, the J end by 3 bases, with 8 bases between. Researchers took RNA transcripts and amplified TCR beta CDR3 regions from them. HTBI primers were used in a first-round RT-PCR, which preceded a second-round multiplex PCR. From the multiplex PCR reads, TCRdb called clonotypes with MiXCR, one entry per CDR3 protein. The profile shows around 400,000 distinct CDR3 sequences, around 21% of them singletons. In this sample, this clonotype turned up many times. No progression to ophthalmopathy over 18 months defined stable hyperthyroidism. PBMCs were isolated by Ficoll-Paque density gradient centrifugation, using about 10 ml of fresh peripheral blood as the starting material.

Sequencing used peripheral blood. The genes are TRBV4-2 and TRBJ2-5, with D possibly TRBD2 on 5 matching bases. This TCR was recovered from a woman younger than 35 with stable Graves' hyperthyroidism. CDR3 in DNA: TGTGCCAGCAGCCAAGAATGGCGGGAAGAGACCCAGTACTTC. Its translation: CASSQEWREETQYF.